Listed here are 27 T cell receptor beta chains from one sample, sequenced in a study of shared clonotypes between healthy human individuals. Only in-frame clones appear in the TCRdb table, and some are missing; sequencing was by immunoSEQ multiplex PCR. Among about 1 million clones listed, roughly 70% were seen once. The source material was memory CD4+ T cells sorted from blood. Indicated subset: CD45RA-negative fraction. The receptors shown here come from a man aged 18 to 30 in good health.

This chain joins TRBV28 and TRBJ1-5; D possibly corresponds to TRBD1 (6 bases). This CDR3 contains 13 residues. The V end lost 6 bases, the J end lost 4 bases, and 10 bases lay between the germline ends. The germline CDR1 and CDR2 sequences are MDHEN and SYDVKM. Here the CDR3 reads CASRGGQNQPQHF. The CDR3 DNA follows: TGTGCCAGCAGGGGGGGACAAAATCAGCCCCAGCATTTT.

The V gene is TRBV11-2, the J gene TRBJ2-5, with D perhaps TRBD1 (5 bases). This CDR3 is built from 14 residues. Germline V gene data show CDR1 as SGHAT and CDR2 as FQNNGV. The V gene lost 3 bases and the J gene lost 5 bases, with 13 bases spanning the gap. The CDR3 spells CASSLWGSRETQYF. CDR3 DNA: TGTGCCAGCAGCTTGTGGGGCTCCCGGGAGACCCAGTACTTC.

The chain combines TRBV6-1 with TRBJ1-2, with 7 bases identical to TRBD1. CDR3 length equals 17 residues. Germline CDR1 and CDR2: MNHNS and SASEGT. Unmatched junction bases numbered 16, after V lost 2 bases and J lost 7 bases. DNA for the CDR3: TGTGCCAGCAGTGAAAGCCTGTCAGGGGGATCTATTAGTGGCTACACCTTC. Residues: CASSESLSGGSISGYTF.

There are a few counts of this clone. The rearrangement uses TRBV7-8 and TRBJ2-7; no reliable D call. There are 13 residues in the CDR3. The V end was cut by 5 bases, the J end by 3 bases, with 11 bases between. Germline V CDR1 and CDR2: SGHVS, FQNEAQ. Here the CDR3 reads CASSRAALYEQYF. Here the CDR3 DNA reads TGTGCCAGCAGCCGCGCGGCCCTCTACGAGCAGTACTTC.

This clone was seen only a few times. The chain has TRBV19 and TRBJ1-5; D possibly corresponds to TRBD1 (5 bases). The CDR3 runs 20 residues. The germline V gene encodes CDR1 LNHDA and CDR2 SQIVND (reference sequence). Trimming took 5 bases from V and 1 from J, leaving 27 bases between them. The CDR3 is CASSGWAPGGDRGSNQPQHF. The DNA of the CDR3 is TGTGCCAGTAGTGGGTGGGCCCCAGGAGGGGATCGCGGGAGCAATCAGCCCCAGCATTTT. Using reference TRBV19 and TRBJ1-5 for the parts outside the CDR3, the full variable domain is DGGITQSPKYLFRKEGQNVTLSCEQNLNHDAMYWYRQDPGQGLRLIYYSQIVNDFQKGDIAEGYSVSREKKESFPLTVTSAQKNPTAFYLCASSGWAPGGDRGSNQPQHFGDGTRLSIL.

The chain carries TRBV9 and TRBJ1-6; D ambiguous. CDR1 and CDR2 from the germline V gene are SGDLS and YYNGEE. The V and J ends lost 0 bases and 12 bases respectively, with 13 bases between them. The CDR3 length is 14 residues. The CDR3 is CASSVEAIGGPLHF. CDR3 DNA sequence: TGTGCCAGCAGCGTAGAGGCGATAGGAGGACCCCTCCACTTT.

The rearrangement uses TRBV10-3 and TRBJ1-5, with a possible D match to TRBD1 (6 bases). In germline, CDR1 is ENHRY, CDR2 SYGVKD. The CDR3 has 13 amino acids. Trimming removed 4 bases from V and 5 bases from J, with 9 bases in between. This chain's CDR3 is CAISGTVDQPQHF. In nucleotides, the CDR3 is TGTGCCATCAGTGGGACAGTAGATCAGCCCCAGCATTTT.

The CDR3 loop is CASSIMAQTGANVLTF. CDR3 DNA sequence: TGTGCCAGTAGTATAATGGCACAGACTGGGGCCAACGTCCTGACTTTC. The gene calls are TRBV19 and TRBJ2-6; D call uncertain. From germline, CDR1 is LNHDA and CDR2 SQIVND (reference sequence). This CDR3 contains 16 residues. V lost 2 bases and J lost 2, with 10 bases in between.

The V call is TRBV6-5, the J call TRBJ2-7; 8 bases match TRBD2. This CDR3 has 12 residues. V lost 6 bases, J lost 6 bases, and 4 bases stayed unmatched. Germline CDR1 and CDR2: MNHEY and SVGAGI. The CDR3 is CASSGRGTEQYF. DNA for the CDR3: TGTGCCAGCAGCGGGAGGGGTACCGAGCAGTACTTC.

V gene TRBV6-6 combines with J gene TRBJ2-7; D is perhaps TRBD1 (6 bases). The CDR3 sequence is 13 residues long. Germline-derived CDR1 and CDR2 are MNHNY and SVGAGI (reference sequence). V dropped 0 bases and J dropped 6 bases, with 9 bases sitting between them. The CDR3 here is CASSYSGAFEQYF. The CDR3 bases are TGTGCCAGCAGTTACTCGGGGGCGTTCGAGCAGTACTTC.

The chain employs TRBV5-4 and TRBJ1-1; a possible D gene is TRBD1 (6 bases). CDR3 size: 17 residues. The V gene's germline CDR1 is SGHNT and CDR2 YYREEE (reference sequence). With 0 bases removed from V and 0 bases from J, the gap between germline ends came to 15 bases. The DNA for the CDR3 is TGTGCCAGCAGCTTGGCTTACAAGGGGGGAATGAACACTGAAGCTTTCTTT. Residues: CASSLAYKGGMNTEAFF.

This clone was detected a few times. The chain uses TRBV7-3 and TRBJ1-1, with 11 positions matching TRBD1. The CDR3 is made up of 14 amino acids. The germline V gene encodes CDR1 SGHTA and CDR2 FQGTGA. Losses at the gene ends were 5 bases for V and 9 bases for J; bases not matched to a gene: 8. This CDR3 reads CASSPGQGVGKAFF. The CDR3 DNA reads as TGTGCCAGCAGCCCGGGACAGGGGGTAGGCAAAGCTTTCTTT.

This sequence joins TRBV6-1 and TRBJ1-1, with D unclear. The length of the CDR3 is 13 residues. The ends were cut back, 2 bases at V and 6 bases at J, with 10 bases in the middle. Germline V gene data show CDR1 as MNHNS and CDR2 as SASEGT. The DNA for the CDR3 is TGTGCCAGCAGTGAAACGGGTAACGCTGAAGCTTTCTTT. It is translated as CASSETGNAEAFF.

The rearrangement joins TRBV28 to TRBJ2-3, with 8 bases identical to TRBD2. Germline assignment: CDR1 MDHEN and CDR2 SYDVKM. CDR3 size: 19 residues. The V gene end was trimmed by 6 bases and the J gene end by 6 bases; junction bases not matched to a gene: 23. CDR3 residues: CASSSFGGGTRALYDTQYF. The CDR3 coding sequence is TGTGCCAGCAGCTCATTCGGGGGGGGTACTCGGGCCTTATACGATACGCAGTATTTT. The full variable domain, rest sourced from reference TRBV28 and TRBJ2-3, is DVKVTQSSRYLVKRTGEKVFLECVQDMDHENMFWYRQDPGLGLRLIYFSYDVKMKEKGDIPEGYSVSREKKERFSLILESASTNQTSMYLCASSSFGGGTRALYDTQYFGPGTRLTVL.

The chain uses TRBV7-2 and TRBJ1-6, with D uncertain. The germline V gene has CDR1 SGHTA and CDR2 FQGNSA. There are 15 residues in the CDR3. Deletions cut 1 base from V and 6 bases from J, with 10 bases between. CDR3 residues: CASSLDSAGNSPLHF. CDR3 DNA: TGTGCCAGCAGCTTAGACAGCGCGGGTAATTCACCCCTCCACTTT.

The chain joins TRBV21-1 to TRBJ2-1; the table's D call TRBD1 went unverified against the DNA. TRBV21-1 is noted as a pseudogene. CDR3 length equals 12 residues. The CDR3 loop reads CARIQVYNEQFF. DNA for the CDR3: TGTGCCAGGATTCAGGTTTACAATGAGCAGTTCTTC.

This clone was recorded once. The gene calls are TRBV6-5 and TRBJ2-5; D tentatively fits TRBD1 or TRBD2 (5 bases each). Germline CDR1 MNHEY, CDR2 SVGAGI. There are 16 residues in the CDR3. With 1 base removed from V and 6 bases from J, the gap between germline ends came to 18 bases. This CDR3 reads CASSYWGQGRGKTQYF. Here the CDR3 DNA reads TGTGCCAGCAGTTACTGGGGCCAGGGACGGGGCAAGACCCAGTACTTC.

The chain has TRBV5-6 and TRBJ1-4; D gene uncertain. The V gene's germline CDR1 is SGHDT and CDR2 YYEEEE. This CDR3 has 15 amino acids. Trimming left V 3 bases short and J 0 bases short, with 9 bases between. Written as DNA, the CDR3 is TGTGCCAGCAGCTCCCGGACCCCAACTAATGAAAAACTGTTTTTT. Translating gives CASSSRTPTNEKLFF.

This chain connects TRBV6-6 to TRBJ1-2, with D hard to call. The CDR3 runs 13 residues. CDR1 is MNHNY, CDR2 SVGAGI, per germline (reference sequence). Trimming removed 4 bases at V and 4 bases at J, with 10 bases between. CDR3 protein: CASSSTLGYGYTF. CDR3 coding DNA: TGTGCCAGCAGTTCCACCTTGGGCTATGGCTACACCTTC.

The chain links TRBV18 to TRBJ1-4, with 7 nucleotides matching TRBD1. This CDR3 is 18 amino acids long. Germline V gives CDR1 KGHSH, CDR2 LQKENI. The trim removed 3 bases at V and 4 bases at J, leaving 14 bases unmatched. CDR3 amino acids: CASSPLGGRGKSNEKLFF. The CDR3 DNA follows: TGTGCCAGCTCACCCTTGGGAGGCAGGGGGAAGAGTAATGAAAAACTGTTTTTT.

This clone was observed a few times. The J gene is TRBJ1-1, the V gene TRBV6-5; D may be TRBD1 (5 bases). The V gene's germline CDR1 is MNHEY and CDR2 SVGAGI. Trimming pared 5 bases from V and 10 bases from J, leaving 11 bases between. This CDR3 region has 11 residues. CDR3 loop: CASSEARGAFF. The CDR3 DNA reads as TGTGCCAGCAGTGAAGCAAGGGGAGCTTTCTTT.

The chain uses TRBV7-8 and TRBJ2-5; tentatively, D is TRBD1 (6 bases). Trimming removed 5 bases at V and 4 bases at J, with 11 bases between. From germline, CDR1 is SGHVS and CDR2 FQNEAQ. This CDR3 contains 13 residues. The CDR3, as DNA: TGTGCCAGCAGCGTAGGGGGACGAGAGACCCAGTACTTC. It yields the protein CASSVGGRETQYF.

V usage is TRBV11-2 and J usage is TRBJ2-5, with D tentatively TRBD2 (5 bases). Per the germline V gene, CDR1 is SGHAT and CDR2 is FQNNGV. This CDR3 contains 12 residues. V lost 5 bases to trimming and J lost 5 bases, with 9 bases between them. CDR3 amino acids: CASSPSKETQYF. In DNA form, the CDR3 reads TGTGCCAGCAGCCCTAGCAAGGAGACCCAGTACTTC.

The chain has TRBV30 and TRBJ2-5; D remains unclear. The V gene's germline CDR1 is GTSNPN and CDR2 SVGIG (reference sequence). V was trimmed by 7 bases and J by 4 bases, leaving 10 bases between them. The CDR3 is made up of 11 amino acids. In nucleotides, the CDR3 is TGTGCCTTGGTAGTAGGAGAGACCCAGTACTTC. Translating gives CALVVGETQYF.

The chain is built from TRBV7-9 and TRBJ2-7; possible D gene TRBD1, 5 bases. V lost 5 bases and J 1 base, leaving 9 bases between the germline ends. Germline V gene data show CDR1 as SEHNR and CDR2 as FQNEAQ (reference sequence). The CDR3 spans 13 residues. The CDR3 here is CASSDPGSYEQYF. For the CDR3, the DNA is TGTGCCAGCAGCGACCCAGGGTCCTACGAGCAGTACTTC.

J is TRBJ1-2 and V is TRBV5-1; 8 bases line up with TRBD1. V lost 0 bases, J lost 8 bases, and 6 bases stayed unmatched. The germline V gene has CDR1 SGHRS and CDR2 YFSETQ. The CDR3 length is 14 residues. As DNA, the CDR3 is TGCGCCAGCAGCTTGGACAGGGGGTTCGAGGGCTACACCTTC. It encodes CASSLDRGFEGYTF.

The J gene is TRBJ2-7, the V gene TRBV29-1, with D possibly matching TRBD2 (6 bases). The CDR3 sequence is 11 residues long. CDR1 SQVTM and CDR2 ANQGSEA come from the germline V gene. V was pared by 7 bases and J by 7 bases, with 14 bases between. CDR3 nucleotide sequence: TGCAGCGGAGGAGGGGCCCGGGAGCAGTACTTC. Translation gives CSGGGAREQYF.